The entry that follows covers one T cell receptor (beta chain) sequence. The antigen is unknown. Unique molecular identifiers were incorporated during preparation of the TCRbeta library. A single record per CDR3 protein comes from TCRdb applying MiXCR to the PCR reads. The sample lists some 600,000 distinct CDR3 sequences; 10% to 15% were seen once. This sample is drawn from a study of T-cell reconstitution after alpha-beta-depleted transplantation in children. V lost 6 bases, J lost 8 bases, and 8 bases lay in between. Germline CDR1 and CDR2: SEHNR and FQNEAQ (reference sequence). The CDR3 loop spans 11 amino acids. Whole-study results and caveats: One year post-transplant, T-cell counts and diversity were largely derived from T cells produced anew. By about two months after transplant, alpha-beta T cells reportedly arose from several hundred graft clones that had expanded. Surviving recipient T cells and thymic progenitors underlay high day-60 TCRbeta diversity in some patients.

The input for sequencing was PBMCs, mostly from graft donor cells, taken 360 days after TCRalphabeta/CD19-depleted stem cell transplant. The chain recombines TRBV7-9 with TRBJ2-1, with unresolved D. The TCR originated in a male patient younger than 18 who had a stem cell transplant for acute myeloid leukemia, so the T cells may come from the graft donor. CDR3 nucleotides: TGTGCCAGCAGAAATATGCATGAGCAGTTCTTC. It yields the protein CASRNMHEQFF.